What follows are 24 T cell receptor beta chains derived from one specimen sequenced in a study of blood T cell repertoires in COVID-19. Method: immunoSEQ multiplex PCR; TCRdb's copy keeps in-frame clones and lacks some. The table has 100,000 or so clones, about 80% seen once. The sequenced sample was peripheral blood. These receptors all stem from a woman in her 70s with acute or convalescent COVID-19.

The rearrangement links TRBV6-5 to TRBJ1-6; D call uncertain. Between the trimmed V and J ends, which lost 6 bases and 8 bases, there was a span of 17 bases. The germline V gene encodes CDR1 MNHEY and CDR2 SVGAGI. The CDR3 contains 15 residues. CDR3 in DNA: TGTGCCAGCAGCCTAAGAGGGCCCCAGGATTCACCCCTCCACTTT. Translation: CASSLRGPQDSPLHF.

This clone was seen a handful of times. The chain links TRBV30 to TRBJ1-1, with D hard to call. Germline loops: CDR1 GTSNPN, CDR2 SVGIG (reference sequence). V lost 3 bases and J 3 bases, leaving 17 bases between the germline ends. CDR3 size: 15 residues. The CDR3 nucleotides read TGTGCCTGGAGACCGCCTGGGGAGCCATACACTGAAGCTTTCTTT. This codes for CAWRPPGEPYTEAFF.

The rearrangement joins TRBV6-5 to TRBJ1-4; tentatively, D is TRBD1 (5 bases). This CDR3 has 13 residues. Trimming stripped 8 bases from V and 7 bases from J, with 14 bases between. CDR1 is MNHEY, CDR2 SVGAGI, per germline. The CDR3 reads CASQRGVTEKLFF. DNA of the CDR3: TGTGCCAGCCAAAGGGGCGTCACTGAAAAACTGTTTTTT.

For this clone: Other DNA sequences in the sample encode the same CDR3. This chain joins TRBV18 and TRBJ2-5, with a possible D match to TRBD2 (6 bases). This CDR3 has 13 residues. Germline V CDR1 and CDR2: KGHSH, LQKENI. V was shortened by 1 base and J by 5 bases, with 8 bases between the two germline ends. The CDR3 coding sequence is TGTGCCAGCTCACCACGAGGAGGGGAGACCCAGTACTTC. It is translated as CASSPRGGETQYF.

The CDR3 nucleotides are TGTGCCAGCAGTGGCTCATCTGGCTACACTGAAGCTTTCTTT. It specifies CASSGSSGYTEAFF. The V gene is TRBV2, the J gene TRBJ1-1; D gene unclear. Trimming took 4 bases from V and 3 from J, leaving 12 bases between them. Germline CDR1 reads SNHLY; CDR2 reads FYNNEI. The CDR3 length is 14 residues.

The rearrangement links TRBV21-1 to TRBJ2-7; the listed D gene, TRBD2, was not tested against the DNA. TRBV21-1 is recorded as a pseudogene. The CDR3 covers 13 residues. CDR3 bases: TGTGCCAGCAGCCCGAGACTAGTAAACGAGCAGTACTTC. This codes for CASSPRLVNEQYF.

This clone was observed a few times. DNA of the CDR3: TGTGCCAGCAGCCGTTGGGACAGAGACACCGGGGAGCTGTTTTTT. Translation: CASSRWDRDTGELFF. This chain connects TRBV3-1 (or the pseudogene TRBV3-2) to TRBJ2-2; the match to TRBD1 covers 7 bases. Trimming removed 4 bases from V and 3 bases from J; junction bases left unmatched: 5. The CDR3 spans 15 residues. CDR1 is LGHDT and CDR2 is YNNKEL in the germline V gene (reference sequence).

This clone was counted a few times. V usage is TRBV19 and J usage is TRBJ1-1, with 8 bases that match TRBD1. Unmatched junction bases numbered 6, after V lost 5 bases and J lost 4 bases. The CDR3 runs 14 residues. CDR1 is LNHDA and CDR2 is SQIVND in the germline V gene (reference sequence). This CDR3 reads CASSQQGARTEAFF. Written as DNA, the CDR3 is TGTGCCAGTAGTCAGCAGGGGGCGCGCACTGAAGCTTTCTTT.

In DNA, the CDR3 is TGTGCCAGCAGCTCCGAGGGATCGGGAGCTTTCTTT. Residues: CASSSEGSGAFF. The chain couples TRBV9 to TRBJ1-1; D remains ambiguous. Deletions cut 4 bases from V and 10 bases from J, with 14 bases between. CDR3 size: 12 residues. Germline-derived CDR1 and CDR2 are SGDLS and YYNGEE.

This clone has just one count. V usage is TRBV5-4 and J usage is TRBJ1-4; D is unresolved. V was trimmed by 0 bases and J by 10 bases, leaving 10 bases between them. In germline, CDR1 is SGHNT, CDR2 YYREEE (reference sequence). The CDR3 length is 13 residues. Here the CDR3 reads CASSLAGKGKLFF. The CDR3 DNA reads as TGTGCCAGCAGCTTGGCGGGGAAGGGAAAACTGTTTTTT. The full variable domain, with the rest looked up from reference TRBV5-4 and TRBJ1-4, is ETGVTQSPTHLIKTRGQQVTLRCSSQSGHNTVSWYQQALGQGPQFIFQYYREEENGRGNFPPRFSGLQFPNYSSELNVNALELDDSALYLCASSLAGKGKLFFGSGTQLSVL.

The chain links TRBV5-1 to TRBJ1-2; the D gene is possibly TRBD1 (5 bases). V shed 2 bases and J shed 3 bases, with 8 bases lying between them. Germline CDR1 SGHRS, CDR2 YFSETQ. The length of the CDR3 is 13 residues. The DNA of the CDR3 is TGCGCCAGCAGCTTAGGGACTCACTATGGCTACACCTTC. It is translated as CASSLGTHYGYTF.

The genes are TRBV5-1 and TRBJ1-5; D unresolved. Trimming took off 1 base at V and 9 bases at J, with 11 bases between the two ends. The CDR3 is made up of 13 amino acids. The germline gives CDR1 SGHRS, CDR2 YFSETQ. The DNA of the CDR3 is TGCGCCAGCAGCTTGTTCGGGGAAGGGCCCCAGCATTTT. Translating it yields CASSLFGEGPQHF. The whole variable domain, remainder taken from reference TRBV5-1 and TRBJ1-5, is KAGVTQTPRYLIKTRGQQVTLSCSPISGHRSVSWYQQTPGQGLQFLFEYFSETQRNKGNFPGRFSGRQFSNSRSEMNVSTLELGDSALYLCASSLFGEGPQHFGDGTRLSIL.

This chain connects TRBV18 to TRBJ1-4, with D possibly matching TRBD1 (5 bases). V lost 3 bases, J lost 6 bases, and 17 bases lay in between. CDR3 size: 16 residues. In germline, CDR1 is KGHSH, CDR2 LQKENI. CDR3 DNA sequence: TGTGCCAGCTCACCGGAGTCCAGGGTTCGGGATGAAAAACTGTTTTTT. It specifies CASSPESRVRDEKLFF.

There are a few counts of this clone. The chain employs TRBV7-9 and TRBJ2-1; D is possibly TRBD2 (6 bases). Germline CDR1 and CDR2: SEHNR and FQNEAQ (reference sequence). This CDR3 is 16 amino acids long. V shed 5 bases and J shed 0 bases, with 14 bases lying between them. CDR3 bases: TGTGCCAGCAGCGCTGGGACCGGGAGCTCCTACAATGAGCAGTTCTTC. Protein sequence: CASSAGTGSSYNEQFF.

This clone was picked up one time. The chain is built from TRBV27 and TRBJ1-2; D gene uncertain. V was clipped by 5 bases and J by 0 bases, with 13 bases between them. CDR3 size: 15 residues. Germline V gives CDR1 MNHEY, CDR2 SMNVEV (reference sequence). The CDR3 DNA is TGTGCCAGCAGTCGGGTTGGCGGTACTAACTATGGCTACACCTTC. Its translation is CASSRVGGTNYGYTF.

The rearrangement uses TRBV5-1 and TRBJ2-3; no clear D. CDR3 length: 16 residues. Trimming took 1 base from V and 1 from J, leaving 13 bases between them. CDR1 is SGHRS and CDR2 is YFSETQ in the germline V gene. The DNA for the CDR3 is TGCGCCAGCAGCTTGCCCACGGTTACGGGCACAGATACGCAGTATTTT. Protein sequence: CASSLPTVTGTDTQYF.

This chain joins TRBV6-1 and TRBJ1-3; no firm D call. The CDR3 has 16 amino acids. Germline loops: CDR1 MNHNS, CDR2 SASEGT. Trimming pared 3 bases from V and 3 bases from J, leaving 15 bases between. CDR3 sequence reads: CASSDWLRRVGNTIYF. CDR3 in DNA: TGTGCCAGCAGTGATTGGTTGCGGAGGGTTGGAAACACCATATATTTT.

The chain has TRBV24-1 and TRBJ1-5; D not certain. Trimming stripped 4 bases from V and 9 bases from J, with 18 bases between. Germline values: CDR1 KGHDR, CDR2 SFDVKD. This CDR3 contains 15 residues. The CDR3 is CATSESGVSSGPQHF. CDR3 bases: TGTGCCACCAGTGAGTCCGGGGTCTCCTCTGGGCCCCAGCATTTT.

The chain joins TRBV19 to TRBJ1-5; 9 nucleotides agree with TRBD1. The CDR3 is 13 amino acids. V lost 7 bases and J lost 6; bases outside the gene matches: 4. CDR1 is LNHDA and CDR2 is SQIVND in the germline V gene (reference sequence). CDR3 coding DNA: TGTGCCAGTAACACAGGGGGCCGTCAGCCCCAGCATTTT. Amino acids: CASNTGGRQPQHF.

This clone was recorded once. The rearrangement links TRBV7-9 to TRBJ1-2; a possible D gene is TRBD1 (5 bases). The CDR3 consists of 15 residues. CDR1 is SEHNR and CDR2 is FQNEAQ in the germline V gene (reference sequence). Trimming stripped 0 bases from V and 2 bases from J, with 10 bases between. Here the CDR3 reads CASSLAGRANYGYTF. CDR3 in DNA: TGTGCCAGCAGCTTAGCCGGCAGGGCAAACTATGGCTACACCTTC.

The V and J genes are TRBV19 and TRBJ1-4; TRBD1 might be the D (5 bases). There are 14 residues in the CDR3. With 3 bases removed from V and 6 bases from J, the gap between germline ends came to 11 bases. Germline V CDR1 and CDR2: LNHDA, SQIVND (reference sequence). This CDR3 is CASSIDRSYEKLFF. As DNA, the CDR3 is TGTGCCAGTAGTATCGACAGATCCTATGAAAAACTGTTTTTT. The full variable domain, with the rest looked up from reference TRBV19 and TRBJ1-4, is DGGITQSPKYLFRKEGQNVTLSCEQNLNHDAMYWYRQDPGQGLRLIYYSQIVNDFQKGDIAEGYSVSREKKESFPLTVTSAQKNPTAFYLCASSIDRSYEKLFFGSGTQLSVL.

The chain is built from TRBV6-2 or TRBV6-3 and TRBJ2-7; possible D gene TRBD2, 6 bases. The CDR3 runs 14 residues. Germline CDR1 MNHEY, CDR2 SVGEGT. V gave up 5 bases and J gave up 3 bases, with 14 bases separating them. CDR3 DNA: TGTGCCAGCAGTGACCATACCGGGAGCTACGAGCAGTACTTC. It specifies CASSDHTGSYEQYF.

The genes are TRBV10-1 and TRBJ1-1; the D gene is possibly TRBD1 (6 bases). Germline V gene lookup returns CDR1 WNHNN and CDR2 SYGVQD (reference sequence). Trimming pared 6 bases from V and 0 bases from J, leaving 8 bases between. The CDR3 has 13 residues. This CDR3 is CASRRDMNTEAFF. CDR3 bases: TGCGCCAGCAGAAGGGACATGAACACTGAAGCTTTCTTT.

The V gene is TRBV21-1, the J gene TRBJ1-5; TRBD1 is the table's D call and was not checked against the DNA. TRBV21-1 has pseudogene status. The CDR3 has 19 residues. In DNA form, the CDR3 reads TGTGCCAGCAGAGAGAACCGGGACAGGGGGACTTATAGCAATCAGCCCCAGCATTTT. This sequence encodes CASRENRDRGTYSNQPQHF.